The next 14 T cell receptor beta chains were all read from a single sample in a study of vaccination effects on CD4 cells after COVID-19. The table came from immunoSEQ multiplex PCR; TCRdb's copy has only in-frame clones and leaves some out. The sample holds tens of thousands of clones, 81% seen once. These TCRs are of unknown antigen specificity. Before any sequencing was done, the ViraFEST assay used viral peptide pools to expand antigen-specific CD4+ T cells. The culture ran for roughly ten days before CD4+ T cells were isolated. The source was CD4+ T cells from PBMCs cultured with HCoV-229E spike peptides, collected before COVID-19 vaccination. These receptors all stem from a human donor who received a COVID-19 vaccine.

J is TRBJ2-7 and V is TRBV6-6; 9 nucleotides align to TRBD1. Germline V gene sequence: CDR1 MNHNY, CDR2 SVGAGI (reference sequence). The CDR3 runs to 17 residues. The junction had 11 bases not matched to a gene; V was cut back by 5 bases and J by 0 bases. This CDR3 reads CASSPHSGTGNSYEQYV. DNA for the CDR3: TGTGCCAGCAGTCCACATTCGGGGACAGGGAACTCCTACGAGCAGTACGTC.

The chain couples TRBV5-6 to TRBJ2-7; maybe TRBD2 (5 bases). The CDR3 consists of 14 residues. Germline V gives CDR1 SGHDT, CDR2 YYEEEE. V gave up 0 bases and J gave up 2 bases, with 9 bases separating them. The CDR3 region is CASSLVDGTYEQYV. CDR3 coding DNA: TGTGCCAGCAGCTTGGTGGACGGGACCTACGAGCAGTACGTC.

This sequence joins TRBV7-2 and TRBJ2-5; 8 nucleotides agree with TRBD2. The J segment lost 5 bases and the V segment lost 9 bases, leaving 14 bases of the junction unmatched. CDR3 size: 15 residues. Per germline, CDR1 SGHTA and CDR2 FQGNSA. Here the CDR3 DNA reads TGTGCCAGTACCACCAGCGGGGGAATAGGGGAGACCCAGTACTTC. Its translation is CASTTSGGIGETQYF.

The chain joins TRBV16 to TRBJ1-4; D possibly corresponds to TRBD1 (6 bases). The CDR3 runs to 14 residues. V lost 2 bases, J lost 6 bases, and 10 bases lay in between. CDR1 and CDR2 (germline): KGHSY, FQNENV. The CDR3 sequence is CASSQKGGHEKLFF. The CDR3 region has the DNA TGTGCCAGCAGCCAAAAGGGGGGCCATGAAAAACTGTTTTTT.

The V gene is TRBV6-1, the J gene TRBJ1-1; no clear D. Germline loops: CDR1 MNHNS, CDR2 SASEGT. V gave up 4 bases and J gave up 5 bases, with 20 bases separating them. This CDR3 region has 16 residues. Here the CDR3 reads CASSATALVGVTEAFF. The DNA for the CDR3 is TGTGCCAGCAGTGCCACAGCACTGGTTGGTGTTACTGAAGCTTTCTTT.

CDR3 in amino acids: CASQLVAGQVNEQFF. The DNA of the CDR3 is TGTGCCAGCCAACTTGTGGCAGGGCAAGTAAATGAGCAGTTCTTC. The chain is built from TRBV11-2 and TRBJ2-1, with D tentatively TRBD1 (5 bases). V was trimmed by 8 bases and J by 7 bases, leaving 21 bases between them. This CDR3 comprises 15 residues. The germline gives CDR1 SGHAT, CDR2 FQNNGV.

The rearrangement uses TRBV24-1 and TRBJ2-1, with 10 bases aligning to TRBD2. V lost 4 bases to trimming and J lost 7 bases; unmatched junction nucleotides: 9. This CDR3 has 16 residues. Germline lookup yields CDR1 KGHDR and CDR2 SFDVKD. CDR3 sequence reads: CATSEAKAGGRNEQFF. The CDR3 DNA reads TGTGCCACCAGTGAAGCGAAAGCGGGGGGGCGGAATGAGCAGTTCTTC.

This clone was recorded a few times. One end of the junction does not line up with germline, which may come from a read error. The chain employs TRBV3-1 (or the pseudogene TRBV3-2) and TRBJ1-1, with TRBD1 as a possible D gene (5 bases). The CDR3 length is 12 residues. Germline CDR1 and CDR2: LGHDT and YNNKEL (reference sequence). The DNA of the CDR3 is TGTGCCAGCAGTCAAGCCCAGGGACGGGCTTTCTTT. It translates to CASSQAQGRAFF.

This clone was picked up one time. The V call is TRBV5-1, the J call TRBJ2-3; D unresolved. This CDR3 is built from 15 residues. CDR1 is SGHRS, CDR2 YFSETQ, per germline. Between the trimmed V and J ends, which lost 4 bases and 0 bases, there was a span of 12 bases. The CDR3 sequence is CASSADTFSTDTQYF. The CDR3 DNA follows: TGCGCCAGCAGCGCCGACACTTTTAGCACAGATACGCAGTATTTT.

The gene calls are TRBV24-1 and TRBJ2-5, with TRBD2 identical over 8 bases. V shed 5 bases and J 3 bases; nucleotides not matched to a gene: 7. The CDR3 is 15 amino acids. Looked up from germline, CDR1 is KGHDR and CDR2 is SFDVKD. CDR3 region: CATSGQIGGEETQYF. CDR3 in DNA: TGTGCCACCAGTGGCCAGATCGGGGGGGAAGAGACCCAGTACTTC.

V gene TRBV21-1 combines with J gene TRBJ2-5; TRBD1, the table's D call, lacks a check against the DNA. TRBV21-1 is an annotated pseudogene. The CDR3 sequence is 15 residues long. As DNA, the CDR3 is TGTGCCAGCAGCAACGACAGGGGCTTCAATGAGACCCAGTACTTC. Protein: CASSNDRGFNETQYF.

The rearrangement joins TRBV10-1 to TRBJ2-1, with 13 positions matching TRBD2. The CDR3 is 14 residues long. Germline CDR1 WNHNN, CDR2 SYGVQD (reference sequence). Losses at the gene ends were 3 bases for V and 16 bases for J; bases not matched to a gene: 9. CDR3 sequence: CASSDSGLAGAPFF. The CDR3, as DNA: TGCGCCAGCAGTGATTCAGGACTAGCGGGGGCCCCATTCTTC.

The chain combines TRBV3-1 (or the pseudogene TRBV3-2) with TRBJ1-1; 7 nucleotides line up with TRBD1. The CDR3 runs to 13 residues. Germline CDR1 reads LGHDT; CDR2 reads YNNKEL (reference sequence). Trimming at V came to 5 bases and at J to 4 bases, leaving 4 bases not matched to a gene. For the CDR3, the DNA is TGTGCCAGCAGCTCAGGGGGTTTCACTGAAGCTTTCTTT. This sequence encodes CASSSGGFTEAFF.

The genes are TRBV2 and TRBJ2-7; the match to TRBD2 covers 8 bases. Germline assignment: CDR1 SNHLY and CDR2 FYNNEI. This CDR3 region has 15 residues. After removal of 2 bases from V and 4 bases from J, the junction contained 7 bases not matched to a gene. CDR3 region: CASSERGGALYEQYV. The CDR3 nucleotides read TGTGCCAGCAGTGAACGGGGGGGGGCCTTGTACGAGCAGTACGTC.